This T cell receptor beta chain is from a study of blood T cell repertoires in COVID-19. Looking at the study overall: The cDNA or gDNA used as material had been derived from T cells, B-cell-depleted T cells, or PBMCs.

Participants came from about 24 US areas, aged about 18 to 89 years. Categorization into cohorts depended on clinical history that participants reported. Among Cohort 3 donors, those recovered had two negative PCRs, clearance, or symptom resolution. CDR3 length: 16 amino acids. Germline trimming cut 4 bases from V and 4 bases from J; bases unmatched to any gene: 6. Per the germline V gene, CDR1 is SNHLY and CDR2 is FYNNEI. Repertoires were generated with immunoSEQ multiplex PCR, while TCRdb's copy carries only in-frame clones and drops some. The sample holds fewer than 400,000 clones, over 70% seen once.

Input material: PBMCs or T cells enriched from blood (not recorded which). J is TRBJ1-6 and V is TRBV2, with 8 bases aligning to TRBD1. The TCR was taken from a young man who had recovered from COVID-19. CDR3 coding DNA: TGTGCCAGCAGTGCCCGCGGACAGGGTTATAATTCACCCCTCCACTTT. It is translated as CASSARGQGYNSPLHF. Variable domain in full (rest from reference TRBV2 and TRBJ1-6): EPEVTQTPSHQVTQMGQEVILRCVPISNHLYFYWYRQILGQKVEFLVSFYNNEISEKSEIFDDQFSVERPDGSNFTLKIRSTKLEDSAMYFCASSARGQGYNSPLHFGNGTRLTVT.